This T cell receptor (beta chain) originates from a study of blood T cell repertoires in COVID-19. About the study: PBMCs, B-cell-depleted T cells, or T cells were the source of the cDNA or gDNA that made up the material.

Germline CDR1 is MGHDK and CDR2 is SYGVNS. V gave up 3 bases and J gave up 6 bases; unmatched junction bases: 4. The CDR3 covers 14 residues. Sequencing was performed with immunoSEQ multiplex PCR; in TCRdb, only in-frame clones are kept and a portion is missing. The sample contains 250,000 or so clones, approximately 84% of which appear only once. The participants were between about 18 and 90 years old and came from some 25 US areas. Participants in the exposed group had met a COVID-19 case in the 2 weeks before joining the study. This clonotype was obtained from a woman between 45 and 60 years old who had been exposed to COVID-19. This sequence joins TRBV25-1 and TRBJ2-1, with TRBD1 matching over 8 bases. Sequences were obtained from PBMCs or T cells enriched from blood (not recorded which). The chain's CDR3 is CASSETGVGNEQFF. CDR3 bases: TGTGCCAGCAGTGAGACAGGGGTGGGCAATGAGCAGTTCTTC.